These T cell receptor beta chains were read from a single sample in a study of T cell responses to AZD1222 COVID-19 vaccine. Using immunoSEQ multiplex PCR, the repertoire was profiled, and TCRdb retains in-frame clones only, with some absent. The sample lists just over 90,000 clones; 80% to 90% were seen once. The sequencing here drew on peripheral blood, taken 28 days after the second AZD1222 dose. All receptors come from an adult who received the AZD1222 COVID-19 vaccine. The CDR3 runs from the conserved cysteine through the conserved F or W. D genes are given only for firm matches. Clone size is stated in some rows and not others, as once, few, many or a class when expanded.

d_call: -
v_call: TRBV19
cdr3_length: 14
j_call: TRBJ2-3
clone_size: -
cdr3_aa: CASNGRGYTDTQYF
cdr3_nt: TGTGCCAGTAACGGGCGGGGCTACACAGATACGCAGTATTTT

d_call: TRBD2
v_call: TRBV5-1
cdr3_length: 12
j_call: TRBJ2-1
clone_size: -
cdr3_aa: CASRGLAGRGFF
cdr3_nt: TGCGCCAGCAGGGGACTAGCGGGGAGAGGGTTCTTC

d_call: -
v_call: TRBV11-2
cdr3_length: 13
j_call: TRBJ1-1
clone_size: once
cdr3_aa: CASSPRRALEAFF
cdr3_nt: TGTGCCAGCAGCCCTAGGCGGGCCTTAGAAGCTTTCTTT

d_call: -
v_call: TRBV5-6
cdr3_length: 13
j_call: TRBJ2-7
clone_size: -
cdr3_aa: CASSFGNSYEQYF
cdr3_nt: TGTGCCAGCAGCTTCGGGAACTCCTACGAGCAGTACTTC

d_call: -
v_call: TRBV6-4
cdr3_length: 15
j_call: TRBJ2-1
clone_size: -
cdr3_aa: CASSDSPDKYNEQFF
cdr3_nt: TGTGCCAGCAGTGACTCCCCGGACAAATACAATGAGCAGTTCTTC

d_call: -
v_call: TRBV10-3
cdr3_length: 13
j_call: TRBJ1-2
clone_size: -
cdr3_aa: CAISEEGDGGYTF
cdr3_nt: TGTGCCATCAGTGAGGAAGGTGACGGTGGCTACACCTTC

d_call: -
v_call: TRBV6-5
cdr3_length: 14
j_call: TRBJ2-3
clone_size: -
cdr3_aa: CATKRADSTDTQYF
cdr3_nt: TGTGCCACCAAACGAGCGGATAGCACAGATACGCAGTATTTT

d_call: -
v_call: TRBV20-1
cdr3_length: 16
j_call: TRBJ1-6
clone_size: -
cdr3_aa: CSASSWGSNSNSPLHF
cdr3_nt: TGCAGTGCTAGTAGTTGGGGATCTAACTCTAATTCACCCCTCCACTTT

d_call: TRBD2
v_call: TRBV6-2/TRBV6-3
cdr3_length: 20
j_call: TRBJ2-6
clone_size: -
cdr3_aa: CASSLAGRAGGPSGANVLTF
cdr3_nt: TGTGCCAGCAGTTTAGCAGGTCGAGCGGGAGGGCCTTCTGGGGCCAACGTCCTGACTTTC

d_call: -
v_call: TRBV2
cdr3_length: 14
j_call: TRBJ1-5
clone_size: -
cdr3_aa: CASSEGSVNQPQHF
cdr3_nt: TGTGCCAGCAGTGAGGGTTCGGTTAATCAGCCCCAGCATTTT

d_call: -
v_call: TRBV10-3
cdr3_length: 14
j_call: TRBJ2-7
clone_size: few
cdr3_aa: CAISEGGGVYEQYF
cdr3_nt: TGTGCCATCAGTGAGGGGGGAGGAGTCTACGAGCAGTACTTC

d_call: -
v_call: TRBV30
cdr3_length: 12
j_call: TRBJ1-2
clone_size: -
cdr3_aa: CAWSVVGWGYTF
cdr3_nt: TGTGCCTGGAGTGTAGTGGGTTGGGGCTACACCTTC

d_call: TRBD1
v_call: TRBV30
cdr3_length: 14
j_call: TRBJ2-1
clone_size: -
cdr3_aa: CAWDRDRGYNEQFF
cdr3_nt: TGTGCCTGGGACCGGGACAGGGGGTACAATGAGCAGTTCTTC

d_call: TRBD2
v_call: TRBV15
cdr3_length: 16
j_call: TRBJ2-3
clone_size: -
cdr3_aa: CATEDGGARSTDTQYF
cdr3_nt: TGTGCCACAGAAGACGGGGGGGCACGGAGCACAGATACGCAGTATTTT

d_call: -
v_call: TRBV27
cdr3_length: 16
j_call: TRBJ2-7
clone_size: once
cdr3_aa: CASSRYGASLPYEQYF
cdr3_nt: TGTGCCAGCAGTCGCTATGGGGCGTCCCTGCCGTACGAGCAGTACTTC

d_call: -
v_call: TRBV7-3
cdr3_length: 15
j_call: TRBJ2-7
clone_size: -
cdr3_aa: CASSSASLFTYEQYF
cdr3_nt: TGTGCCAGCAGCTCCGCTAGCTTATTCACCTACGAGCAGTACTTC

d_call: -
v_call: TRBV7-9
cdr3_length: 13
j_call: TRBJ1-5
clone_size: -
cdr3_aa: CASSLAENQPQHF
cdr3_nt: TGTGCCAGCAGCTTAGCCGAAAATCAGCCCCAGCATTTT

d_call: TRBD2
v_call: TRBV5-1
cdr3_length: 16
j_call: TRBJ2-2
clone_size: -
cdr3_aa: CASSSDAGGNTGELFF
cdr3_nt: TGCGCCAGCAGCTCTGACGCGGGGGGCAACACCGGGGAGCTGTTTTTT

d_call: -
v_call: TRBV6-6
cdr3_length: 15
j_call: TRBJ2-1
clone_size: once
cdr3_aa: CASRAPQGFYNEQFF
cdr3_nt: TGTGCCAGCAGGGCCCCCCAGGGGTTCTACAATGAGCAGTTCTTC

d_call: -
v_call: TRBV10-3
cdr3_length: 14
j_call: TRBJ1-2
clone_size: -
cdr3_aa: CAISESGGDSGYTF
cdr3_nt: TGTGCCATCAGTGAGTCAGGGGGGGACTCTGGCTACACCTTC

d_call: -
v_call: TRBV30
cdr3_length: 16
j_call: TRBJ1-6
clone_size: -
cdr3_aa: CAWGFEGSSYNSPLHF
cdr3_nt: TGTGCCTGGGGTTTCGAGGGGAGCTCCTATAATTCACCCCTCCACTTT

d_call: -
v_call: TRBV6-5
cdr3_length: 15
j_call: TRBJ1-1
clone_size: -
cdr3_aa: CASSYAATANTEAFF
cdr3_nt: TGTGCCAGCAGTTACGCAGCCACCGCGAACACTGAAGCTTTCTTT

d_call: -
v_call: TRBV5-4
cdr3_length: 14
j_call: TRBJ2-7
clone_size: once
cdr3_aa: CASSFYFTKDEQYF
cdr3_nt: TGTGCCAGCAGCTTTTACTTTACTAAGGACGAGCAGTACTTC

d_call: TRBD2
v_call: TRBV7-3
cdr3_length: 14
j_call: TRBJ2-3
clone_size: -
cdr3_aa: CASSLSGGADTQYF
cdr3_nt: TGTGCCAGCAGCTTAAGCGGGGGGGCAGATACGCAGTATTTT

d_call: -
v_call: TRBV11-2
cdr3_length: 14
j_call: TRBJ2-7
clone_size: -
cdr3_aa: CASSAVGNRYEQYF
cdr3_nt: TGTGCCAGCAGCGCTGTGGGAAACAGGTACGAGCAGTACTTC

d_call: -
v_call: TRBV5-6
cdr3_length: 14
j_call: TRBJ1-1
clone_size: -
cdr3_aa: CASSPGRGNTEAFF
cdr3_nt: TGTGCCAGCAGCCCGGGCAGGGGCAACACTGAAGCTTTCTTT

d_call: TRBD1
v_call: TRBV2
cdr3_length: 17
j_call: TRBJ2-4
clone_size: once
cdr3_aa: CASRPLDRSLAKNIQYF
cdr3_nt: TGTGCCAGCAGGCCCCTGGACAGGTCTTTAGCCAAAAACATTCAGTACTTC

d_call: TRBD1
v_call: TRBV30
cdr3_length: 14
j_call: TRBJ1-5
clone_size: -
cdr3_aa: CAWSDGQGFQPQHF
cdr3_nt: TGTGCCTGGAGTGACGGACAGGGGTTCCAGCCCCAGCATTTT

d_call: TRBD1
v_call: TRBV6-6
cdr3_length: 15
j_call: TRBJ1-5
clone_size: -
cdr3_aa: CASSYSGTGPQPQHF
cdr3_nt: TGTGCCAGCAGTTACTCTGGGACAGGGCCACAGCCCCAGCATTTT

d_call: -
v_call: TRBV6-5
cdr3_length: 13
j_call: TRBJ1-2
clone_size: -
cdr3_aa: CASSPQSHYGYTF
cdr3_nt: TGTGCCAGCAGTCCACAGTCCCACTATGGCTACACCTTC

d_call: -
v_call: TRBV27
cdr3_length: 16
j_call: TRBJ1-1
clone_size: -
cdr3_aa: CASSRRGGGMNTEAFF
cdr3_nt: TGTGCCAGCAGTCGTCGGGGGGGTGGGATGAACACTGAAGCTTTCTTT

d_call: -
v_call: TRBV20-1
cdr3_length: 14
j_call: TRBJ1-2
clone_size: -
cdr3_aa: CSASPQGSNYGYTF
cdr3_nt: TGCAGTGCTAGTCCACAGGGCTCTAACTATGGCTACACCTTC

d_call: -
v_call: TRBV7-6
cdr3_length: 16
j_call: TRBJ1-1
clone_size: -
cdr3_aa: CASSLAGTLRGTEAFF
cdr3_nt: TGTGCCAGCAGCTTAGCTGGGACGCTTAGAGGCACTGAAGCTTTCTTT

d_call: TRBD1
v_call: TRBV10-2
cdr3_length: 15
j_call: TRBJ1-4
clone_size: -
cdr3_aa: CASQGQGATNEKLFF
cdr3_nt: TGCGCCAGCCAGGGACAGGGTGCGACTAATGAAAAACTGTTTTTT

d_call: -
v_call: TRBV9
cdr3_length: 15
j_call: TRBJ1-4
clone_size: -
cdr3_aa: CASSADGTTNEKLFF
cdr3_nt: TGTGCCAGCAGCGCCGACGGAACAACTAATGAAAAACTGTTTTTT

d_call: TRBD2
v_call: TRBV5-5
cdr3_length: 15
j_call: TRBJ2-3
clone_size: -
cdr3_aa: CASLWGTTVTDTQYF
cdr3_nt: TGTGCCAGCCTGTGGGGGACTACCGTCACAGATACGCAGTATTTT

d_call: -
v_call: TRBV6-5
cdr3_length: 13
j_call: TRBJ2-1
clone_size: once
cdr3_aa: CASSKTGYNEQFF
cdr3_nt: TGTGCCAGCAGTAAGACGGGATACAATGAGCAGTTCTTC

d_call: -
v_call: TRBV27
cdr3_length: 14
j_call: TRBJ2-7
clone_size: -
cdr3_aa: CASSPYGESYEQYF
cdr3_nt: TGTGCCAGCAGTCCATACGGGGAGTCCTACGAGCAGTACTTC

d_call: -
v_call: TRBV30
cdr3_length: 14
j_call: TRBJ2-3
clone_size: -
cdr3_aa: CAWNFRGTTDTQYF
cdr3_nt: TGTGCCTGGAATTTTCGGGGAACCACAGATACGCAGTATTTT

d_call: TRBD1
v_call: TRBV6-6
cdr3_length: 13
j_call: TRBJ1-2
clone_size: -
cdr3_aa: CASRIGQGESYTF
cdr3_nt: TGTGCCAGCAGGATCGGACAGGGAGAAAGCTACACCTTC

d_call: -
v_call: TRBV30
cdr3_length: 11
j_call: TRBJ2-7
clone_size: -
cdr3_aa: CAWRIAYEQYF
cdr3_nt: TGTGCCTGGAGGATAGCCTACGAGCAGTACTTC

d_call: -
v_call: TRBV10-2
cdr3_length: 14
j_call: TRBJ2-2
clone_size: -
cdr3_aa: CASRGLPNTGELFF
cdr3_nt: TGCGCCAGTCGTGGCCTCCCGAACACCGGGGAGCTGTTTTTT

d_call: TRBD1
v_call: TRBV7-9
cdr3_length: 15
j_call: TRBJ1-2
clone_size: -
cdr3_aa: CASSPYGDREYGYTF
cdr3_nt: TGTGCCAGCAGCCCTTATGGGGACAGGGAGTATGGCTACACCTTC

d_call: -
v_call: TRBV7-9
cdr3_length: 15
j_call: TRBJ2-5
clone_size: -
cdr3_aa: CASSSPSGYQETQYF
cdr3_nt: TGTGCCAGCAGCTCTCCTTCCGGTTACCAAGAGACCCAGTACTTC

d_call: -
v_call: TRBV19
cdr3_length: 13
j_call: TRBJ1-1
clone_size: -
cdr3_aa: CATAEGVNNEAFF
cdr3_nt: TGTGCCACCGCCGAGGGGGTCAATAATGAAGCTTTCTTT

d_call: TRBD2
v_call: TRBV29-1
cdr3_length: 16
j_call: TRBJ2-1
clone_size: -
cdr3_aa: CSVDFLGLGDYNEQFF
cdr3_nt: TGCAGCGTTGATTTCCTGGGACTAGGAGACTACAATGAGCAGTTCTTC

d_call: -
v_call: TRBV6-5
cdr3_length: 15
j_call: TRBJ2-7
clone_size: -
cdr3_aa: CASILLDGGSYEQYF
cdr3_nt: TGTGCCAGCATACTCTTGGACGGGGGTTCCTACGAGCAGTACTTC

d_call: -
v_call: TRBV11-2
cdr3_length: 15
j_call: TRBJ2-7
clone_size: -
cdr3_aa: CASSISQGRSYEQYF
cdr3_nt: TGTGCCAGCAGCATTAGTCAGGGAAGGTCCTACGAGCAGTACTTC

d_call: -
v_call: TRBV14
cdr3_length: 13
j_call: TRBJ2-1
clone_size: -
cdr3_aa: CASSQDRQNEQFF
cdr3_nt: TGTGCCAGCAGCCAAGACAGGCAAAATGAGCAGTTCTTC

d_call: TRBD1
v_call: TRBV5-1
cdr3_length: 18
j_call: TRBJ1-6
clone_size: few
cdr3_aa: CASSLQGGQGNGNSPLHF
cdr3_nt: TGCGCCAGCAGCTTACAGGGCGGACAGGGGAACGGTAATTCACCCCTCCACTTT

d_call: -
v_call: TRBV21-1
cdr3_length: 14
j_call: TRBJ1-5
clone_size: -
cdr3_aa: CASARGTALQPQHF
cdr3_nt: TGTGCCAGTGCCAGGGGAACGGCCCTTCAGCCCCAGCATTTT

d_call: -
v_call: TRBV19
cdr3_length: 16
j_call: TRBJ1-5
clone_size: -
cdr3_aa: CASSMIGGVKNQPQHF
cdr3_nt: TGTGCCAGTAGTATGATTGGCGGAGTGAAGAATCAGCCCCAGCATTTT

d_call: -
v_call: TRBV6-5
cdr3_length: 13
j_call: TRBJ1-2
clone_size: -
cdr3_aa: CASSYNRVAGYTF
cdr3_nt: TGTGCCAGCAGTTACAACAGGGTGGCTGGCTACACCTTC

d_call: -
v_call: TRBV20-1
cdr3_length: 14
j_call: TRBJ2-7
clone_size: -
cdr3_aa: CSASISETSYEQYF
cdr3_nt: TGCAGTGCTAGTATTAGCGAGACTTCCTACGAGCAGTACTTC

d_call: -
v_call: TRBV19
cdr3_length: 16
j_call: TRBJ2-3
clone_size: -
cdr3_aa: CASSIGDWSGTDTQYF
cdr3_nt: TGTGCCAGTAGTATAGGAGACTGGTCGGGAACAGATACGCAGTATTTT

d_call: -
v_call: TRBV3-1/TRBV3-2
cdr3_length: 18
j_call: TRBJ2-2
clone_size: -
cdr3_aa: CASSQDQRIAGWTGELFF
cdr3_nt: TGTGCCAGCAGCCAAGATCAAAGGATAGCAGGGTGGACCGGGGAGCTGTTTTTT

d_call: -
v_call: TRBV7-6
cdr3_length: 15
j_call: TRBJ1-1
clone_size: -
cdr3_aa: CASTLINDYNTEAFF
cdr3_nt: TGTGCCAGCACCTTAATTAATGATTACAACACTGAAGCTTTCTTT